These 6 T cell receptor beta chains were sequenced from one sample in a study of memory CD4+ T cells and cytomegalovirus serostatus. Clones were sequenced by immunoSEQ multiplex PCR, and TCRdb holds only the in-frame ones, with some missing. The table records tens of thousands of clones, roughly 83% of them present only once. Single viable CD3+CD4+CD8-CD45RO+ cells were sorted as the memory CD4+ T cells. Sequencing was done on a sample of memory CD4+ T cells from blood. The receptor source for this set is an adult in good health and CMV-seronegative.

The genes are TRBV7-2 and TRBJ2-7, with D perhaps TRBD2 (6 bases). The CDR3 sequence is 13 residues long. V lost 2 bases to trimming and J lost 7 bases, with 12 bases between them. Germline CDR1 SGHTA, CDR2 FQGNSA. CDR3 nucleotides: TGTGCCAGCAGCTTAAGGGACTTGGGGGAGCAGTACTTC. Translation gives CASSLRDLGEQYF.

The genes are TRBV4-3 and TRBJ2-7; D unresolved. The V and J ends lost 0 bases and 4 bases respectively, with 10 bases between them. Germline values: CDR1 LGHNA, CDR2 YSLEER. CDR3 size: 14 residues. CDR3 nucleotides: TGCGCCAGCAGCCAAGACAGCAGATCTTACGAGCAGTACTTC. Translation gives CASSQDSRSYEQYF.

Here the CDR3 DNA reads TGTGCCAGCAGTTTGGGTTTTGGACTAGCGGCGTCTATCACAGATACGCAGTATTTT. Encoded protein: CASSLGFGLAASITDTQYF. J is TRBJ2-3 and V is TRBV27; the match to TRBD2 covers 10 bases. The V and J ends lost 3 bases and 2 bases, in that order; junction bases with no gene match: 14. The CDR3 runs 19 residues. The germline V gene has CDR1 MNHEY and CDR2 SMNVEV (reference sequence).

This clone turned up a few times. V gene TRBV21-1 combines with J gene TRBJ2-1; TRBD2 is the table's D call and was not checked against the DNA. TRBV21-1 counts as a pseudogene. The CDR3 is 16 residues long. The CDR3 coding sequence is TGTGCCAGCAGGAAGCGAAGACGGGACTCCTACAATGAGCAGTTCTTC. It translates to CASRKRRRDSYNEQFF.

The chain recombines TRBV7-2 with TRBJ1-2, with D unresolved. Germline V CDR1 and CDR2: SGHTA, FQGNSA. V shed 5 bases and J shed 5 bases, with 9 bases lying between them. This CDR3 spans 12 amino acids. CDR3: CASSPHRYGYTF. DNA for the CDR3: TGTGCCAGCAGCCCACATCGGTATGGCTACACCTTC. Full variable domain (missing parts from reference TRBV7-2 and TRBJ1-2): GAGVSQSPSNKVTEKGKDVELRCDPISGHTALYWYRQSLGQGLEFLIYFQGNSAPDKSGLPSDRFSAERTGGSVSTLTIQRTQQEDSAVYLCASSPHRYGYTFGSGTRLTVV.

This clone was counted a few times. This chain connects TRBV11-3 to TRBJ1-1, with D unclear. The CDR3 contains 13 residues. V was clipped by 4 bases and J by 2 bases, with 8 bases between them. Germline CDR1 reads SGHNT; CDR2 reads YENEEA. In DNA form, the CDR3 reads TGTGCCAGCAGCTGGGAGGATAACACTGAAGCTTTCTTT. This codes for CASSWEDNTEAFF.